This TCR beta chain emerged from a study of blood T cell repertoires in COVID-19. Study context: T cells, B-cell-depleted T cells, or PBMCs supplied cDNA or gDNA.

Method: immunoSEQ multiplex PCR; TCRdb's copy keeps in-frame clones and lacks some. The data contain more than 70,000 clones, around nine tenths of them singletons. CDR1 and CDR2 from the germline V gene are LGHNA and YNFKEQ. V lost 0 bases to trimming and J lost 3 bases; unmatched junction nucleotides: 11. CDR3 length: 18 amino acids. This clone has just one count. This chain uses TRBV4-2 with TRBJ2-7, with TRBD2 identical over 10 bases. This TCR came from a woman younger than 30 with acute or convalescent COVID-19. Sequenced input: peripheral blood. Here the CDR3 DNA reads TGTGCCAGCAGCCAAGATTCGGCTAGCGGGGGCCCCGGCTACGAGCAGTACTTC. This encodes CASSQDSASGGPGYEQYF.